The 20 T cell receptor beta chains below come from one sample, sequenced in a study of type 1 regulatory T cells (dated by TCRdb to the early 2020s). Their cognate antigens are unknown. Instrument on record: Illumina MiSeq. The public reads were reanalyzed by TCRdb: fastp trimming at Q25, MiXCR alignment, in-frame beta chains only. Each entry is one CDR3 protein sequence, shown with its most common DNA and genes. For this sample there are 60,000 to 70,000 distinct CDR3 sequences; 63% appear just once. Around 7.6% of the sample is in the top ten clones. Input material: cultured T cells, either the whole culture or a sorted T cell fraction (not recorded which). Interpreted using the paper, the cell subset or site label stands for: Tr1-enriched cell product generated in vitro against host alloantigens. The source of these receptors is a human donor in good health.

This clonotype is a singleton in its sample. A clone one base away is much larger, so this may be a read error. The chain couples TRBV12-3 or TRBV12-4 to TRBJ2-2; either TRBD1 or TRBD2 may fit D (5 bases each). With 3 bases removed from V and 7 bases from J, the gap between germline ends came to 15 bases. The CDR3 is 15 amino acids. In DNA form, the CDR3 reads TGTGCCAGCAGTTTCGGGGCGCTCCCCTACGGGGAGCTGTTTTTT. Encoded protein: CASSFGALPYGELFF.

V gene TRBV20-1 combines with J gene TRBJ2-1; D may be TRBD2 (7 bases). CDR3 size: 14 residues. CDR1 is DFQATT and CDR2 is SNEGSKA in the germline V gene (reference sequence). The CDR3 region is CTTLKRRGGNEQFF. The CDR3 DNA sequence: TGCACCACGTTAAAGAGGAGGGGGGGCAATGAGCAGTTCTTC.

V and J are TRBV11-2 and TRBJ1-1; unclear D gene. The CDR3 is 12 residues long. The V end was cut by 1 base, the J end by 6 bases, with 6 bases between. From germline, CDR1 is SGHAT and CDR2 FQNNGV. CDR3 bases: TGTGCCAGCAGCTTAGTAGGCGCTGAAGCTTTCTTT. Translated, it gives CASSLVGAEAFF.

V is TRBV20-1 and J is TRBJ1-4; tentatively, D is TRBD1 (5 bases). Germline V gene lookup returns CDR1 DFQATT and CDR2 SNEGSKA (reference sequence). With 3 bases removed from V and 8 bases from J, the gap between germline ends came to 22 bases. The CDR3 totals 16 residues. CDR3: CSASKGNLGTEEKLFF. The CDR3 DNA follows: TGCAGTGCTAGTAAGGGTAACTTGGGGACCGAAGAAAAACTGTTTTTT.

The CDR3 DNA follows: TGTGCCAGCAGCTCAAGTGGGGGCCCTAATTCACCCCTCCACTTT. Amino acids: CASSSSGGPNSPLHF. The chain recombines TRBV7-2 with TRBJ1-6; tentatively, D is TRBD1 (6 bases). From germline, CDR1 is SGHTA and CDR2 FQGNSA. CDR3 length equals 15 residues. Trimming took off 4 bases at V and 6 bases at J, with 13 bases between the two ends.

This clonotype came up a few times. The chain joins TRBV7-9 to TRBJ2-3, with 8 bases identical to TRBD1. Germline V gene lookup returns CDR1 SEHNR and CDR2 FQNEAQ (reference sequence). V lost 5 bases, J lost 0 bases, and 1 base stayed unmatched. The CDR3 sequence is 14 residues long. CDR3 nucleotide sequence: TGTGCCAGCAGCCGGGACAGGAGCACAGATACGCAGTATTTT. It translates to CASSRDRSTDTQYF.

The V call is TRBV7-7, the J call TRBJ2-2; D unresolved. This CDR3 has 13 amino acids. Germline-derived CDR1 and CDR2 are SSHAT and FNYEAQ (reference sequence). Trimming stripped 5 bases from V and 4 bases from J, with 8 bases between. The CDR3 DNA reads TGTGCCAGCAGCGTGGACCTCACCGGGGAGCTGTTTTTT. Translation: CASSVDLTGELFF.

The rearrangement links TRBV15 to TRBJ2-7; possibly TRBD1 for D (5 bases). CDR1 and CDR2 from the germline V gene are LNHNV and YYDKDF (reference sequence). The CDR3 extends over 14 amino acids. V dropped 0 bases and J dropped 4 bases, with 10 bases sitting between them. In nucleotides, the CDR3 is TGTGCCACCAGCAGAGATAGTCAGGGTTACGAGCAGTACTTC. This encodes CATSRDSQGYEQYF.

This rearrangement joins TRBV4-1 to TRBJ2-1, with D perhaps TRBD2 (5 bases). This CDR3 is built from 16 residues. Germline V gives CDR1 MGHRA, CDR2 YSYEKL. V was trimmed by 1 base and J by 9 bases, leaving 19 bases between them. CDR3 DNA sequence: TGCGCCAGCAGCCAAGTGCGGGCGAGTCTGATTGGTGAGCAGTTCTTC. This sequence encodes CASSQVRASLIGEQFF.

The chain links TRBV6-5 to TRBJ2-3; no reliable D call. Trimming left V 4 bases short and J 6 bases short, with 11 bases between. Germline lookup yields CDR1 MNHEY and CDR2 SVGAGI. The CDR3 loop spans 13 amino acids. The chain's CDR3 is CASSFTLADTQYF. The CDR3 coding sequence is TGTGCCAGCAGTTTCACCCTGGCGGATACGCAGTATTTT.

This chain joins TRBV7-9 and TRBJ2-3; maybe TRBD2 (5 bases). Trimming took off 3 bases at V and 2 bases at J, with 12 bases between the two ends. Germline CDR1 SEHNR, CDR2 FQNEAQ (reference sequence). There are 15 residues in the CDR3. Here the CDR3 DNA reads TGTGCCAGCAGCTTTGATGCGGGCAACACAGATACGCAGTATTTT. Its protein product is CASSFDAGNTDTQYF.

The gene calls are TRBV27 and TRBJ2-1, with 15 bases aligning to TRBD2. CDR3 length: 16 amino acids. Losses at the gene ends were 6 bases for V and 12 bases for J; bases not matched to a gene: 12. Germline V gene data show CDR1 as MNHEY and CDR2 as SMNVEV (reference sequence). DNA of the CDR3: TGTGCCAGCAGCCAAGGACTAGCGGGAGGGCCGGGGGTGCAGTTCTTC. This translates into CASSQGLAGGPGVQFF.

This rearrangement joins TRBV15 to TRBJ1-1; possible D gene TRBD1, 6 bases. The CDR3 totals 15 residues. V lost 3 bases to trimming and J lost 3 bases, with 14 bases between them. CDR1 is LNHNV, CDR2 YYDKDF, per germline (reference sequence). The CDR3 spells CATSSTGSGDTEAFF. The CDR3, as DNA: TGTGCCACCAGCAGCACAGGGAGTGGGGACACTGAAGCTTTCTTT.

This chain uses TRBV6-1 with TRBJ1-2; D possibly corresponds to TRBD1 (5 bases). Trimming removed 6 bases at V and 4 bases at J, with 15 bases between. CDR3 size: 14 residues. Germline V gene sequence: CDR1 MNHNS, CDR2 SASEGT. CDR3 DNA sequence: TGTGCCAGCAGCCCCCCGGGACGGGGCTATGGCTACACCTTC. It codes for CASSPPGRGYGYTF.

The chain carries TRBV7-8 and TRBJ2-5; D unresolved. Trimming stripped 6 bases from V and 5 bases from J, with 10 bases between. The germline V gene encodes CDR1 SGHVS and CDR2 FQNEAQ. The CDR3 covers 12 residues. CDR3 in DNA: TGTGCCAGCAGACGAATACGGGAGACCCAGTACTTC. This sequence encodes CASRRIRETQYF.

This chain links TRBV3-1 with TRBJ1-1, with D possibly being TRBD1 (5 bases). Germline values: CDR1 LGHDT, CDR2 YNNKEL (reference sequence). The CDR3 loop spans 16 amino acids. The V end was cut by 1 base, the J end by 3 bases, with 15 bases between. The CDR3 spells CASSQVTQGEHTEAFF. DNA of the CDR3: TGTGCCAGCAGCCAAGTGACCCAGGGAGAGCACACTGAAGCTTTCTTT.

The J gene is TRBJ2-3, the V gene TRBV28; weak D call: TRBD2 (6 bases). CDR3 size: 19 residues. Germline assignment: CDR1 MDHEN and CDR2 SYDVKM. Trimming removed 2 bases at V and 3 bases at J, with 24 bases between. CDR3 sequence: CASSLGGFSGLVSTDTQYF. The CDR3 DNA reads as TGTGCCAGCAGTTTAGGGGGGTTTTCTGGGTTGGTTTCGACAGATACGCAGTATTTT. Based on the CDR3 plus reference TRBV28 and TRBJ2-3, the full variable domain is DVKVTQSSRYLVKRTGEKVFLECVQDMDHENMFWYRQDPGLGLRLIYFSYDVKMKEKGDIPEGYSVSREKKERFSLILESASTNQTSMYLCASSLGGFSGLVSTDTQYFGPGTRLTVL.

This clonotype was counted between two and nine times. The rearrangement links TRBV20-1 to TRBJ2-5, with 10 positions matching TRBD2. The CDR3 length is 17 residues. Germline assignment: CDR1 DFQATT and CDR2 SNEGSKA (reference sequence). V shed 6 bases, J shed 5 bases, and the junction held 18 bases outside the gene matches. The CDR3 spells CSASGGASGSPGETQYF. The CDR3 nucleotides read TGCAGTGCCTCGGGTGGGGCTAGCGGGAGTCCAGGGGAGACCCAGTACTTC.

The chain joins TRBV3-1 to TRBJ2-6, with D perhaps matching TRBD1 (6 bases). The germline V gene encodes CDR1 LGHDT and CDR2 YNNKEL (reference sequence). With 1 base removed from V and 4 bases from J, the gap between germline ends came to 14 bases. CDR3 length: 17 residues. The CDR3 loop reads CASSQARQGSGANVLTF. The CDR3 nucleotides read TGTGCCAGCAGCCAAGCGAGGCAGGGGTCCGGGGCCAACGTCCTGACTTTC.

The V and J genes are TRBV27 and TRBJ2-3; D is undetermined. The CDR3 has 12 amino acids. Germline values: CDR1 MNHEY, CDR2 SMNVEV (reference sequence). V gave up 4 bases and J gave up 2 bases, with 4 bases separating them. This CDR3 reads CASSSTTDTQYF. CDR3 bases: TGTGCCAGCAGTTCTACCACAGATACGCAGTATTTT.